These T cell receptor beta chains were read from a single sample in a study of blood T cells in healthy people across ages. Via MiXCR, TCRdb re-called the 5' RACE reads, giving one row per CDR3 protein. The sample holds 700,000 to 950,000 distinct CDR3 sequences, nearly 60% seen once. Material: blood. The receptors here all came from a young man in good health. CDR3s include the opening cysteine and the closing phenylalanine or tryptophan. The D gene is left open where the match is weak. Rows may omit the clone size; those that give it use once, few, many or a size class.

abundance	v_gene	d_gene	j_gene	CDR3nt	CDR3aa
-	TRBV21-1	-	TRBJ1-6	TGTGCCAGCAGCAAAGCAATCACAGGGGGCAGGGTCTATAATTCACCCCTCCACTTT	CASSKAITGGRVYNSPLHF
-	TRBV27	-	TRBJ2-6	TGTGCCAGCAGTTCCCTCGGGGGCGGCACCTCTGGGGCCAACGTCCTGACTTTC	CASSSLGGGTSGANVLTF
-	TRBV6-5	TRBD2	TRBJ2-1	TGTGCCAGCAGTCACATGGGGGGGGCCTACAATGAGCAGTTCTTC	CASSHMGGAYNEQFF
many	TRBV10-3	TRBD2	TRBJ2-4	TGTGCCATCAGTGAGACTAGCGGGAGATCAATATACATTCAGTACTTC	CAISETSGRSIYIQYF
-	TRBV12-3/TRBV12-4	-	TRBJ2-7	TGTGCCAGCAGGGACACCGGAGAGTACGAGCAGTACTTC	CASRDTGEYEQYF
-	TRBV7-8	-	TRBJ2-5	TGTGCCAGCAGAGTAACTAGTACGGAGACCCAGTACTTC	CASRVTSTETQYF
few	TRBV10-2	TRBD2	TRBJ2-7	TGCGCCAGCCTCGGCCGAACGGGGGGAACGTACGAGCAGTACTTC	CASLGRTGGTYEQYF
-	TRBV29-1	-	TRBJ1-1	TGCAGCTCAAGGACCCCTGCGGCTGAAGCTTTCTTT	CSSRTPAAEAFF
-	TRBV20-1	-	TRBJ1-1	TGCAGTGTACGATGGGGGGCGGAGGCTTTCTTT	CSVRWGAEAFF
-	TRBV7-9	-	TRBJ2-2	TGTGCCAGCAGATCGGGACTCCTCACCGGGGAGCTGTTTTTT	CASRSGLLTGELFF
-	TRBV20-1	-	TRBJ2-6	TGCAGTGCTGTTAAAGGGACATCTGGGGCCAACGTCCTGACTTTC	CSAVKGTSGANVLTF
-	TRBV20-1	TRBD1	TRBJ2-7	TGCAGTGGGATAGACCGGGACAGGGGTCCAGTCGGCGAGCAGTACTTC	CSGIDRDRGPVGEQYF
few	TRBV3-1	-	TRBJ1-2	TGTGCCAGCAGCCAACAACCCGGGGGCTATGGCTACACCTTC	CASSQQPGGYGYTF
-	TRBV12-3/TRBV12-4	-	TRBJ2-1	TGTGCCAGCAGCCCCCCAGGGGGGCTATTTGCTGAGCAGTTCTTC	CASSPPGGLFAEQFF
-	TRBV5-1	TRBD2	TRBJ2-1	TGCGCCAGCAGCTGGGAGGCGGGGGGATTTGGTGAGCAGTTCTTC	CASSWEAGGFGEQFF
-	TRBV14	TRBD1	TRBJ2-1	TGTGCCAGCAGCCACCGGACAGGACTCTTTTGGGAGCAGTTCTTC	CASSHRTGLFWEQFF
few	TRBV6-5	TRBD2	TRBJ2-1	TGTGCCAGCAGGATGACTAGCGAAAGGGTAAATGAGCAGTTCTTC	CASRMTSERVNEQFF
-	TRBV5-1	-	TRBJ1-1	TGCGCCAGCAGCTTGCCTACCTCAGGGGTGAACACTGAAGCTTTCTTT	CASSLPTSGVNTEAFF
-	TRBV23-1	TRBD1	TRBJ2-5	TGCGCCAGCAGTCAAATGTTCGGAGGCCGGGACAGGAGAATGGAGACCCAGTACTTT	CASSQMFGGRDRRMETQYF
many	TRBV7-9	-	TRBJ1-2	TGTGCCAGCAGCCCTGGACTGTATTCCTATGGCTACACCTTC	CASSPGLYSYGYTF
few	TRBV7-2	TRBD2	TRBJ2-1	TGTGCCAGCAGCACCAGGACTAGCGGGTCGAATGAGCAGTTCTTC	CASSTRTSGSNEQFF
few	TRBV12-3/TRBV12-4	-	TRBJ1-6	TGTGCCAGCAGTTTGTTAAGTAATTCACCCCTCCACTTT	CASSLLSNSPLHF
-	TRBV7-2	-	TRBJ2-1	TGTGCCAGCAGCCAGCCCCCCATACACAATGAGCAGTTCTTC	CASSQPPIHNEQFF
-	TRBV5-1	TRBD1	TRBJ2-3	TGCGCCAGCAGCTTGGCCCCGACAGGGGGGACAGATACGCAGTATTTT	CASSLAPTGGTDTQYF
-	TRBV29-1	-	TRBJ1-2	TGCAGCTCCGGGGGGGTTAATGGCTACACCTTC	CSSGGVNGYTF
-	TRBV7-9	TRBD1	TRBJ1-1	TGTGCCAGCAGCCCTACCCTCCACCGGGACAGGAACACTGAAGCTTTCTTT	CASSPTLHRDRNTEAFF
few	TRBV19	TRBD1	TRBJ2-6	TGTGCCAGTACCGACAGGGCGGGGGCCAACGTCCTGACTTTC	CASTDRAGANVLTF
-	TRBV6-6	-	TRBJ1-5	TGTGCCAGCTGCCTTTGGGGCCCTCCTCAGCCCCATCATTTT	CASCLWGPPQPHHF
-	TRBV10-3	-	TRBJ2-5	TGTGCCATCAGTGGCTCCTGGCGAGCAGCTCAAGAGACCCAGTACTTC	CAISGSWRAAQETQYF
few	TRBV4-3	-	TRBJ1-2	TGCGCCAGCAGCCAAGAGTCAGGGGTCGATCCCTATGGCTACACCTTC	CASSQESGVDPYGYTF
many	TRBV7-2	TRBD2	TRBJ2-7	TGTGCCAGCAGCTTAGAAGGGACTAGCGGGCTTTACGAGCAGTACTTC	CASSLEGTSGLYEQYF
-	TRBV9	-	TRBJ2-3	TGTGCCAGCAGCGTAGGGTCAGGGCCAACAGATACGCAGTATTTT	CASSVGSGPTDTQYF
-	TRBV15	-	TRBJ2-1	TGTGCCACCAGCCTAAGTAGGAAGGTCCTGGGGAATGAGCAGTTCTTC	CATSLSRKVLGNEQFF
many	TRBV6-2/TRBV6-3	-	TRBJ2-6	TGTGCCAGCAGTTACTCGCTCTCTGGGGCCAACGTCCTGACTTTC	CASSYSLSGANVLTF
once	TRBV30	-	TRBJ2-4	TGTGCCTGGAGTACTAGCCTGGGGGCCAAAAACATTCAGTACTTC	CAWSTSLGAKNIQYF
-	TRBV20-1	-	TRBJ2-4	TGCAGTGCTAGGATTGGCGGGAACATTCAGTACTTC	CSARIGGNIQYF
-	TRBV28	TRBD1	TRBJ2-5	TGTGCCAGCGGCCCTACAGGGGGAGAGACCCAGTACTTC	CASGPTGGETQYF
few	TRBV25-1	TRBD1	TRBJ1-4	TGTGCCAGCTCCGGTAGGGACAGGGGCAGGGAAAAACTGTTTTTT	CASSGRDRGREKLFF
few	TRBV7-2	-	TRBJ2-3	TGTGCCAGCGCACCCGGGGGCATCTTCACAGATACGCAGTATTTT	CASAPGGIFTDTQYF
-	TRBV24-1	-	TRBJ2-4	TGTGCCACCAGTGACCGGCGGGACCCAGCCAAAAACATTCAGTACTTC	CATSDRRDPAKNIQYF
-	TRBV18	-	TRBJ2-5	TGTGCCAGCTCACCATACCCGACAGGTCCCGGCAAGACCCAGTACTTC	CASSPYPTGPGKTQYF
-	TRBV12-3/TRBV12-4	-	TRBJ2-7	TGTGCCAGCACAGGGCAGGACGAGCAGTACTTC	CASTGQDEQYF
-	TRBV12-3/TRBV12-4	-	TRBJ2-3	TGTGCCAGCAGTTTAGTTCGGGCTAGCGCCACAGATACGCAGTATTTT	CASSLVRASATDTQYF